The 18 T cell receptor beta chains presented below share a single source sample, sequenced in a study of blood T cell repertoires in COVID-19. Measured with immunoSEQ multiplex PCR; TCRdb has only the in-frame clones, and not every one. The sample lists about 74,000 clones, approximately 90% occurring once. Sequenced sample: peripheral blood. The receptors come from a man in his forties or fifties with COVID-19, enrolled during active disease.

The chain is built from TRBV6-6 and TRBJ1-5; 8 bases fit TRBD1. The J segment lost 2 bases and the V segment lost 6 bases, leaving 3 bases of the junction unmatched. CDR3 length: 14 residues. From germline, CDR1 is MNHNY and CDR2 SVGAGI (reference sequence). The CDR3 DNA reads TGTGCCAGCAGACCGGACAGGGGCAATCAGCCCCAGCATTTT. This codes for CASRPDRGNQPQHF.

This chain connects TRBV28 to TRBJ1-1; possibly TRBD1 for D (6 bases). V gave up 7 bases and J gave up 2 bases, with 11 bases separating them. CDR1 MDHEN and CDR2 SYDVKM come from the germline V gene. The CDR3 is made up of 13 amino acids. The CDR3 nucleotides read TGTGCCAGCATGGGGGGGCTTAACACTGAAGCTTTCTTT. This gives the protein CASMGGLNTEAFF.

This chain uses TRBV5-8 with TRBJ2-7; the D gene is possibly TRBD1 (5 bases). Germline V gene lookup returns CDR1 SGHTS and CDR2 YDEGEE. Trimming pared 1 base from V and 3 bases from J, leaving 8 bases between. This CDR3 has 13 residues. The CDR3, as DNA: TGTGCCAGCAGCTTGTTAAGGGGCTACGAGCAGTACGTC. This encodes CASSLLRGYEQYV.

CDR3 amino acids: CASSQDPGEDTGELFF. In nucleotides, the CDR3 is TGTGCCAGCAGCCAAGATCCCGGGGAGGACACCGGGGAGCTGTTTTTT. The rearrangement joins TRBV3-1 (or the pseudogene TRBV3-2) to TRBJ2-2; possibly TRBD2 for D (6 bases). CDR1 and CDR2 (germline): LGHDT, YNNKEL (reference sequence). The CDR3 contains 16 residues. Trimming cost V 0 bases and J 3 bases, with 11 bases left between them.

The chain is built from TRBV10-3 and TRBJ1-1, with 11 bases matching TRBD1. The J segment lost 2 bases and the V segment lost 2 bases, leaving 1 base of the junction unmatched. The V gene's germline CDR1 is ENHRY and CDR2 SYGVKD. This CDR3 has 15 amino acids. CDR3 in DNA: TGTGCCATCAGTGAGAGGACAGGGGGCAACACTGAAGCTTTCTTT. Amino acids: CAISERTGGNTEAFF.

The J gene is TRBJ1-2, the V gene TRBV29-1, with a possible D match to TRBD1 (6 bases). The CDR3 extends over 11 amino acids. Trimming removed 4 bases from V and 3 bases from J, with 6 bases in between. Germline CDR1 reads SQVTM; CDR2 reads ANQGSEA. The CDR3 loop is CSVGTDYGYTF. CDR3 bases: TGCAGCGTTGGGACAGACTATGGCTACACCTTC. The complete variable domain, with remaining parts taken from reference TRBV29-1 and TRBJ1-2, reads SAVISQKPSRDICQRGTSLTIQCQVDSQVTMMFWYRQQPGQSLTLIATANQGSEATYESGFVIDKFPISRPNLTFSTLTVSNMSPEDSSIYLCSVGTDYGYTFGSGTRLTVV.

The chain joins TRBV18 to TRBJ2-3, with a weak D call TRBD2 (5 bases). V was cut by 6 bases and J by 1 base, with 17 bases left in between. The CDR3 is made up of 16 amino acids. Germline V CDR1 and CDR2: KGHSH, LQKENI. The CDR3 region is CASSPRKSGRTDTQYF. For the CDR3, the DNA is TGTGCCAGCTCCCCTCGGAAAAGCGGTCGCACAGATACGCAGTATTTT.

The V call is TRBV2, the J call TRBJ2-3, with 9 bases that match TRBD1. V lost 7 bases, J lost 4 bases, and 6 bases stayed unmatched. This CDR3 has 14 amino acids. The V gene's germline CDR1 is SNHLY and CDR2 FYNNEI. CDR3 region: CASKRDRDADTQYF. For the CDR3, the DNA is TGTGCCAGCAAGAGGGACAGGGATGCAGATACGCAGTATTTT.

This chain connects TRBV10-3 to TRBJ2-3, with TRBD2 as a possible D gene (5 bases). Looked up from germline, CDR1 is ENHRY and CDR2 is SYGVKD. There are 12 residues in the CDR3. V was shortened by 8 bases and J by 8 bases, with 14 bases between the two germline ends. This chain's CDR3 is CAISGVEATQYF. The CDR3 bases are TGTGCCATCTCAGGCGTGGAGGCTACGCAGTATTTT.

This sequence joins TRBV7-2 and TRBJ1-3; D is ambiguous. The germline V and J ends were trimmed by 1 base and 0 bases, with 7 bases remaining between them. The CDR3 runs 15 residues. Germline CDR1 is SGHTA and CDR2 is FQGNSA. For the CDR3, the DNA is TGTGCCAGCAGCTTAGGAGGCCTCTCTGGAAACACCATATATTTT. Its protein product is CASSLGGLSGNTIYF. Full variable domain (remainder filled in from reference TRBV7-2 and TRBJ1-3): GAGVSQSPSNKVTEKGKDVELRCDPISGHTALYWYRQSLGQGLEFLIYFQGNSAPDKSGLPSDRFSAERTGGSVSTLTIQRTQQEDSAVYLCASSLGGLSGNTIYFGEGSWLTVV.

The rearrangement joins TRBV18 to TRBJ2-5; possible D gene TRBD1, 6 bases. CDR3 length: 14 residues. Trimming left V 6 bases short and J 2 bases short, with 13 bases between. CDR1 KGHSH and CDR2 LQKENI come from the germline V gene. This CDR3 reads CASSLMTGQETQYF. CDR3 bases: TGTGCCAGCTCTCTTATGACAGGACAAGAGACCCAGTACTTC.

The CDR3 loop is CASSPSPAGGEQYF. The CDR3 nucleotides read TGTGCCAGCAGTCCCTCCCCTGCAGGGGGCGAGCAGTACTTC. The chain combines TRBV6-2 or TRBV6-3 with TRBJ2-7; 7 bases match TRBD1. The V gene end was trimmed by 5 bases and the J gene end by 6 bases; junction bases not matched to a gene: 10. This CDR3 is 14 amino acids long. Per germline, CDR1 MNHEY and CDR2 SVGEGT.

V usage is TRBV30 and J usage is TRBJ1-3; unclear D gene. The CDR3 consists of 11 residues. Germline values: CDR1 GTSNPN, CDR2 SVGIG (reference sequence). V was cut by 3 bases and J by 4 bases, with 4 bases left in between. For the CDR3, the DNA is TGTGCCTGGAGCCAGGGAAACACCATATATTTT. Its protein product is CAWSQGNTIYF.

The V and J genes are TRBV5-6 and TRBJ1-1, with D tentatively TRBD1 (6 bases). The CDR3 length is 18 residues. CDR1 is SGHDT and CDR2 is YYEEEE in the germline V gene. Trimming cost V 1 base and J 0 bases, with 19 bases left between them. The CDR3, as DNA: TGTGCCAGCAGCTTGAATAGTGCGGGGGCGCCCCTGAACACTGAAGCTTTCTTT. Translated, it gives CASSLNSAGAPLNTEAFF.

The V gene is TRBV27, the J gene TRBJ2-3; a weak D match, TRBD2 (5 bases). The CDR3 is made up of 15 amino acids. Germline loops: CDR1 MNHEY, CDR2 SMNVEV (reference sequence). V shed 4 bases and J shed 0 bases, with 11 bases lying between them. CDR3: CASSSVRTSTDTQYF. The CDR3 DNA reads TGTGCCAGCAGTTCAGTCAGGACTAGCACAGATACGCAGTATTTT.

The chain links TRBV19 to TRBJ1-5; D is possibly TRBD1 (6 bases). V shed 2 bases and J shed 6 bases, with 8 bases lying between them. The CDR3 contains 13 residues. CDR1 and CDR2 from the germline V gene are LNHDA and SQIVND (reference sequence). Written as DNA, the CDR3 is TGTGCCAGTAGTATAAGGGGGGGTCAGCCCCAGCATTTT. This codes for CASSIRGGQPQHF.

J is TRBJ2-7 and V is TRBV7-2, with D unclear. Trimming pared 1 base from V and 5 bases from J, leaving 6 bases between. The CDR3 covers 12 residues. Germline values: CDR1 SGHTA, CDR2 FQGNSA. The CDR3 region is CASSLDLHEQYF. In DNA, the CDR3 is TGTGCCAGCAGCTTAGATCTCCACGAGCAGTACTTC.

This clone is a singleton in its sample. This chain uses TRBV29-1 with TRBJ2-3, with D possibly matching TRBD2 (6 bases). V shed 4 bases and J shed 2 bases, with 16 bases lying between them. There are 15 residues in the CDR3. Looked up from germline, CDR1 is SQVTM and CDR2 is ANQGSEA. The CDR3 spells CSVAPRDLNTDTQYF. DNA for the CDR3: TGCAGCGTTGCCCCTCGGGACTTGAACACAGATACGCAGTATTTT.